The 32 T cell receptor beta chains reported below all come from one sample, sequenced in a study of Graves' ophthalmopathy and Graves' hyperthyroidism (dated by TCRdb to the late 2010s). Sequencer: Illumina HiSeq 2000. TCR beta CDR3 regions were amplified from RNA transcripts for repertoire sequencing. The first round of RT-PCR was done with HTBI primers and the Qiagen OneStep RT-PCR kit, and was followed by a second round of multiplex PCR, then size selection and purification. In TCRdb, the public reads were trimmed at Q25 with fastp and aligned with MiXCR, with productive beta chains retained. A single entry per CDR3 protein holds the most common genes and DNA from its merged rows. For this sample there are about 700,000 distinct CDR3 sequences; approximately 40% appear just once. About 40% of the sample lies in the top ten. The sequenced sample consisted of peripheral blood. Every receptor here comes from an adult man with Graves' ophthalmopathy.

This clonotype was seen many times. The V call is TRBV7-2, the J call TRBJ1-1; D unresolved. Trimming left V 0 bases short and J 6 bases short, with 8 bases between. Germline V gene lookup returns CDR1 SGHTA and CDR2 FQGNSA. This CDR3 has 13 amino acids. The CDR3: CASSLATGAEAFF. DNA for the CDR3: TGTGCCAGCAGCTTAGCGACCGGGGCTGAAGCTTTCTTT.

The table lists this clonotype with many counts. V is TRBV15 and J is TRBJ1-5; tentatively, D is TRBD1 (5 bases). CDR1 is LNHNV, CDR2 YYDKDF, per germline (reference sequence). V lost 0 bases and J 0 bases, leaving 12 bases between the germline ends. CDR3 length equals 17 residues. The CDR3 here is CATSRDQGGNSNQPQHF. The CDR3 DNA follows: TGTGCCACCAGCAGAGATCAGGGCGGAAATAGCAATCAGCCCCAGCATTTT.

A remark on this clonotype: Relative to the germline gene, one junction end is altered; a read error may explain this. The chain employs TRBV4-1 and TRBJ1-2; 7 nucleotides match TRBD1. The CDR3 length is 16 residues. Germline V gene lookup returns CDR1 MGHRA and CDR2 YSYEKL. CDR3 in amino acids: CTSSLTGNEARHGYTF. CDR3 DNA sequence: TGCACCAGCAGCCTGACAGGGAATGAGGCGCGGCATGGCTACACCTTC.

The gene calls are TRBV6-1 and TRBJ1-1; D gene uncertain. The CDR3 is 15 amino acids. V was shortened by 4 bases and J by 2 bases, with 14 bases between the two germline ends. The V gene's germline CDR1 is MNHNS and CDR2 SASEGT. CDR3 sequence: CASSVTMTGNTEAFF. CDR3 nucleotide sequence: TGTGCCAGCAGTGTGACTATGACGGGCAACACTGAAGCTTTCTTT.

The chain has TRBV24-1 and TRBJ1-5; 8 bases are shared with TRBD1. The V gene end was trimmed by 11 bases and the J gene end by 4 bases; junction bases not matched to a gene: 15. Germline V gene data show CDR1 as KGHDR and CDR2 as SFDVKD. The CDR3 has 16 amino acids. CDR3 amino acids: CASMGQGALSNQPQHF. DNA for the CDR3: TGTGCCAGCATGGGGCAGGGGGCATTGAGTAATCAGCCCCAGCATTTT.

Note on this clonotype: Here the CDR3 omits its conserved ending phenylalanine or tryptophan, so a read error is the likely source. The chain recombines TRBV7-9 with TRBJ2-5, with 9 bases matching TRBD2. The junction had 6 bases not matched to a gene; V was cut back by 5 bases and J by 5 bases. Germline CDR1 and CDR2: SEHNR and FQNEAQ (reference sequence). The CDR3 covers 14 residues. CDR3 nucleotides: TGTGCCAGCAGCGGGGCGGGGGGGCAGGAGACCCAGTACCTC. As protein: CASSGAGGQETQYL.

This clonotype was counted ten times or more. The rearrangement joins TRBV20-1 to TRBJ1-5, with D maybe TRBD1 (5 bases). Trimming stripped 0 bases from V and 2 bases from J, with 14 bases between. From germline, CDR1 is DFQATT and CDR2 SNEGSKA (reference sequence). This CDR3 comprises 16 residues. CDR3 in DNA: TGCAGTGCTAGAGATCAGGTGGGGACGGGCAATCAGCCCCAGCATTTT. Protein sequence: CSARDQVGTGNQPQHF.

V usage is TRBV10-3 and J usage is TRBJ1-4, with D possibly matching TRBD1 (5 bases). Germline CDR1 and CDR2: ENHRY and SYGVKD. The V gene lost 10 bases and the J gene lost 6 bases, with 18 bases spanning the gap. The CDR3 loop spans 14 amino acids. The CDR3 sequence: CASTPVGVDEKLFF. The CDR3 DNA follows: TGTGCCAGCACCCCCGTAGGGGTAGATGAAAAACTGTTTTTT.

This clonotype was picked up a small number of times. The chain couples TRBV7-8 to TRBJ1-2, with D maybe TRBD1 (5 bases). Between the trimmed V and J ends, which lost 5 bases and 4 bases, there was a span of 17 bases. Looked up from germline, CDR1 is SGHVS and CDR2 is FQNEAQ. The CDR3 contains 15 residues. Here the CDR3 reads CASSHGTGPGYGYTF. Here the CDR3 DNA reads TGTGCCAGCAGCCATGGGACGGGACCCGGCTATGGCTACACCTTC.

This sequence joins TRBV10-3 and TRBJ1-1; 7 bases align to TRBD1. This CDR3 has 16 amino acids. Germline trimming cut 2 bases from V and 3 bases from J; bases unmatched to any gene: 9. Looked up from germline, CDR1 is ENHRY and CDR2 is SYGVKD. The CDR3 spells CAISEAGGGEDTEAFF. The CDR3 nucleotides are TGTGCCATCAGTGAGGCAGGGGGTGGCGAGGACACTGAAGCTTTCTTT.

J is TRBJ1-4 and V is TRBV7-3; maybe TRBD1 (6 bases). CDR1 is SGHTA and CDR2 is FQGTGA in the germline V gene. V shed 2 bases and J shed 5 bases, with 24 bases lying between them. This CDR3 comprises 19 residues. The CDR3 coding sequence is TGTGCCAGCAGCTTACTCACGAACCGGAAACAGGGATTAAATGAAAAACTGTTTTTT. It specifies CASSLLTNRKQGLNEKLFF.

Worth noting for this clonotype: The germline gene is not matched at one end of the junction; a read error may be the cause. The chain is built from TRBV10-3 and TRBJ1-2; D unclear. The CDR3 is 11 amino acids. Germline V lookup: CDR1 ENHRY, CDR2 SYGVKD. In nucleotides, the CDR3 is TGTGCCATCAGTGAGTACTACGGCTACACCTTC. The encoded protein is CAISEYYGYTF.

J is TRBJ1-2 and V is TRBV9; 10 bases map to TRBD1. V gave up 5 bases and J gave up 7 bases; unmatched junction bases: 5. The CDR3 totals 13 residues. Germline loops: CDR1 SGDLS, CDR2 YYNGEE. The CDR3 sequence is CASSWDRGAGYTF. The CDR3 DNA sequence: TGTGCCAGCAGTTGGGACAGGGGTGCTGGCTACACCTTC.

The rearrangement uses TRBV7-2 and TRBJ1-2, with D possibly matching TRBD1 (5 bases). The ends were cut back, 5 bases at V and 8 bases at J, with 15 bases in the middle. Germline CDR1 SGHTA, CDR2 FQGNSA. The CDR3 is made up of 13 amino acids. CDR3 amino acids: CASSRNQRGGYTF. The CDR3 region has the DNA TGTGCCAGCAGCCGGAATCAGCGGGGGGGCTACACCTTC. The full variable domain, in which reference TRBV7-2 and TRBJ1-2 provide the parts outside the CDR3, is GAGVSQSPSNKVTEKGKDVELRCDPISGHTALYWYRQSLGQGLEFLIYFQGNSAPDKSGLPSDRFSAERTGGSVSTLTIQRTQQEDSAVYLCASSRNQRGGYTFGSGTRLTVV.

This clonotype was detected many times. The chain is built from TRBV11-2 and TRBJ1-4, with 7 positions matching TRBD1. J gave up 2 bases and V 5 bases, and 8 bases lay outside the gene matches. This CDR3 contains 16 residues. The germline V gene encodes CDR1 SGHAT and CDR2 FQNNGV. The CDR3, as DNA: TGTGCCAGCAGCATCCGGCAGGGGGGGACTAATGAAAAACTGTTTTTT. It specifies CASSIRQGGTNEKLFF.

The CDR3 DNA is TGCAGCTTAGCGCGGGGCTATGGCTACACCTTC. It encodes CSLARGYGYTF. V is TRBV29-1 and J is TRBJ1-2; D call uncertain. CDR3 length: 11 residues. The germline CDR1 and CDR2 sequences are SQVTM and ANQGSEA. V dropped 8 bases and J dropped 4 bases, with 11 bases sitting between them. Together with reference TRBV29-1 and TRBJ1-2, the CDR3 gives the full variable domain: SAVISQKPSRDICQRGTSLTIQCQVDSQVTMMFWYRQQPGQSLTLIATANQGSEATYESGFVIDKFPISRPNLTFSTLTVSNMSPEDSSIYLCSLARGYGYTFGSGTRLTVV.

This chain links TRBV5-1 with TRBJ1-1; the D is unclear. Trimming removed 0 bases at V and 3 bases at J, with 9 bases between. This CDR3 has 14 amino acids. Germline lookup yields CDR1 SGHRS and CDR2 YFSETQ. The CDR3 nucleotides read TGCGCCAGCAGCTTGGACGGGTCGTACACTGAAGCTTTCTTT. Translating gives CASSLDGSYTEAFF. The entire variable domain, with the rest obtained from reference TRBV5-1 and TRBJ1-1, is as follows: KAGVTQTPRYLIKTRGQQVTLSCSPISGHRSVSWYQQTPGQGLQFLFEYFSETQRNKGNFPGRFSGRQFSNSRSEMNVSTLELGDSALYLCASSLDGSYTEAFFGQGTRLTVV.

The chain combines TRBV25-1 with TRBJ1-2; TRBD1 aligns across 8 bases. Trimming cost V 6 bases and J 7 bases; bases outside gene matches: 10. The CDR3 has 14 amino acids. Germline CDR1 MGHDK, CDR2 SYGVNS. CDR3 DNA: TGTGCCAGCAGATCAGGGGGCGCGGTTGGTGGCTACACCTTC. Amino acid sequence: CASRSGGAVGGYTF.

This clonotype was detected many times. The chain recombines TRBV10-3 with TRBJ1-4; no firm D call. The CDR3 spans 14 residues. Germline V gives CDR1 ENHRY, CDR2 SYGVKD. Trimming removed 0 bases from V and 8 bases from J, with 10 bases in between. This CDR3 is CAISESWAGEKLFF. The CDR3 region has the DNA TGTGCCATCAGTGAGTCGTGGGCCGGGGAAAAACTGTTTTTT.

On this clonotype itself: An end of the junction does not agree with germline; a read error may underlie this. V is TRBV10-3 and J is TRBJ1-6, with 7 bases identical to TRBD1. The germline V gene has CDR1 ENHRY and CDR2 SYGVKD. This CDR3 comprises 14 residues. The CDR3 region is CASSIDRVWSLLHF. CDR3 DNA sequence: TGTGCCAGCAGCATCGACAGGGTGTGGTCACTCCTCCACTTT.

As concerns this clonotype: No conserved phenylalanine or tryptophan ends this CDR3, so it is likely a read error. The chain employs TRBV7-2 and TRBJ1-1; D is perhaps TRBD1 (6 bases). The V and J ends lost 6 bases and 4 bases respectively, with 15 bases between them. The CDR3 is 14 residues long. Germline V lookup: CDR1 SGHTA, CDR2 FQGNSA. For the CDR3, the DNA is TGTGCCAGCAGTTTGAGAGGGGGTTTCACTGAAGCTTTCTCT. Its translation: CASSLRGGFTEAFS.

This sequence joins TRBV12-3 or TRBV12-4 and TRBJ2-7; TRBD2 matches at 9 bases. This CDR3 contains 14 residues. J gave up 2 bases and V 6 bases, and 5 bases lay outside the gene matches. CDR3 in DNA: TGTGCCAGCAGCTCTAGCGGGGACACCTACGAGCAGTACTTC. The encoded protein is CASSSSGDTYEQYF.

The sample holds one count of this clonotype. This may come from a read error, since a much larger clone is one base off. The chain couples TRBV10-3 to TRBJ1-5; 7 nucleotides match TRBD1. The CDR3 totals 12 residues. Looked up from germline, CDR1 is ENHRY and CDR2 is SYGVKD. The CDR3 sequence is CALGRGGQPQHF. CDR3 DNA sequence: TGTGCTTTGGGCAGGGGGGGTCAGCCCCAGCATTTT.

In this sample, this clonotype turned up a few times. The gene calls are TRBV7-9 and TRBJ1-1; D is ambiguous. Trimming shortened V by 5 bases and J by 6 bases, and 16 bases separated the two germline ends. The germline V gene has CDR1 SEHNR and CDR2 FQNEAQ (reference sequence). The CDR3 has 14 amino acids. The CDR3: CASSRHGEVPEAFF. DNA for the CDR3: TGTGCCAGCAGCCGTCATGGCGAGGTCCCTGAAGCTTTCTTT.

This chain uses TRBV9 with TRBJ1-1; 7 bases line up with TRBD1. The V gene end was trimmed by 2 bases and the J gene end by 1 base; junction bases not matched to a gene: 14. Germline V gene lookup returns CDR1 SGDLS and CDR2 YYNGEE. The CDR3 extends over 18 amino acids. Here the CDR3 reads CASSVEVLDRATNTEAFF. The CDR3 nucleotides read TGTGCCAGCAGCGTTGAAGTCCTAGACAGGGCGACGAACACTGAAGCTTTCTTT.

This clonotype was detected many times. The chain recombines TRBV29-1 with TRBJ2-2; no reliable D call. The CDR3 loop spans 11 amino acids. Between the trimmed V and J ends, which lost 7 bases and 6 bases, there was a span of 9 bases. CDR1 and CDR2 (germline): SQVTM, ANQGSEA. This chain's CDR3 is CSAGSAGELFF. The CDR3 bases are TGCAGCGCCGGAAGTGCCGGGGAGCTGTTTTTT.

The V gene is TRBV27, the J gene TRBJ2-7; tentative D call: TRBD1 (6 bases). The ends were cut back, 7 bases at V and 6 bases at J, with 13 bases in the middle. Germline V lookup: CDR1 MNHEY, CDR2 SMNVEV (reference sequence). This CDR3 region has 12 residues. Here the CDR3 DNA reads TGTGCCAGCATCGCACAGGGTCGCGAGCAGTACTTC. It specifies CASIAQGREQYF.

This sequence joins TRBV9 and TRBJ1-6; no reliable D call. The V gene lost 9 bases and the J gene lost 3 bases, with 10 bases spanning the gap. Per germline, CDR1 SGDLS and CDR2 YYNGEE. The length of the CDR3 is 13 residues. CDR3 region: CATRASYNSPLHF. The DNA of the CDR3 is TGTGCCACCCGCGCCAGCTATAATTCACCCCTCCACTTT. Full variable domain (remainder filled in from reference TRBV9 and TRBJ1-6): DSGVTQTPKHLITATGQRVTLRCSPRSGDLSVYWYQQSLDQGLQFLIQYYNGEERAKGNILERFSAQQFPDLHSELNLSSLELGDSALYFCATRASYNSPLHFGNGTRLTVT.

The chain carries TRBV7-9 and TRBJ1-2; a weak D match, TRBD1 (6 bases). V lost 6 bases and J lost 8, with 25 bases in between. Germline loops: CDR1 SEHNR, CDR2 FQNEAQ (reference sequence). The CDR3 has 16 amino acids. CDR3 DNA sequence: TGTGCCAGCAGGGCACCTAGCACAGGGCTTCGGCGCGGCTACACCTTC. It specifies CASRAPSTGLRRGYTF.

As regards this clonotype: This may arise from a read error, as a much more abundant clone is one base away. This chain joins TRBV20-1 and TRBJ1-1; 7 positions agree with TRBD1. V was clipped by 2 bases and J by 9 bases; unmatched bases: 9. The germline gives CDR1 DFQATT, CDR2 SNEGSKA (reference sequence). The CDR3 runs 13 residues. The CDR3 sequence: CSARPGGETKAFF. CDR3 coding DNA: TGCAGTGCTAGACCAGGGGGAGAGACTAAAGCTTTCTTT.

A few counts support this clonotype. This rearrangement joins TRBV25-1 to TRBJ1-4, with D possibly TRBD1 on 6 matching bases. The germline V gene encodes CDR1 MGHDK and CDR2 SYGVNS. Trimming pared 8 bases from V and 1 base from J, leaving 17 bases between. This CDR3 is built from 16 residues. The CDR3 DNA sequence: TGTGCCAGCTCACGGACGCGAGGGGGAACTAATGAAAAACTGTTTTTT. Translation gives CASSRTRGGTNEKLFF.

This clonotype was counted a few times. J is TRBJ1-2 and V is TRBV20-1, with D hard to call. Germline CDR1 and CDR2: DFQATT and SNEGSKA (reference sequence). Trimming left V 8 bases short and J 7 bases short, with 20 bases between. The CDR3 covers 13 residues. The CDR3 nucleotides read TGCAGTTTTTTTCCGGGCCCATATGGTGGCTACACCTTC. This encodes CSFFPGPYGGYTF.